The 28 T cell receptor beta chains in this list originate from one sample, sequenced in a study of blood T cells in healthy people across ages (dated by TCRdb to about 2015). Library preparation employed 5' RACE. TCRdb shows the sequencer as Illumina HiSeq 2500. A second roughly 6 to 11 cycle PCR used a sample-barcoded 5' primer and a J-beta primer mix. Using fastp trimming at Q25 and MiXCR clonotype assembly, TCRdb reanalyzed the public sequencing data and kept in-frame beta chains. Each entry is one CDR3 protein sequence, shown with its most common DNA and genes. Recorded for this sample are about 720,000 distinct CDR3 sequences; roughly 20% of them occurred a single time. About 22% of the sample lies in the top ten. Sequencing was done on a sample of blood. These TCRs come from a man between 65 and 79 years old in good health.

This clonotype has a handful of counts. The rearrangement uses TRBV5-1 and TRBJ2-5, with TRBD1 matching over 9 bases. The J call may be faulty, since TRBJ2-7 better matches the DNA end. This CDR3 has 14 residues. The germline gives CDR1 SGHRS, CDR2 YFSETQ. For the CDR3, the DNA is TGCGCCAGCAGCTTACAGGGGGCGTCCTACGAGCAGTACTTC. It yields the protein CASSLQGASYEQYF.

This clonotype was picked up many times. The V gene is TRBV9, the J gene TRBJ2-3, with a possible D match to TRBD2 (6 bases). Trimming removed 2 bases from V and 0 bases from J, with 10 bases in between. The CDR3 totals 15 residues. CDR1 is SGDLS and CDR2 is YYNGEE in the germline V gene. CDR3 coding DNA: TGTGCCAGCAGCGTTGGAGGGGATAGCACAGATACGCAGTATTTT. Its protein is CASSVGGDSTDTQYF.

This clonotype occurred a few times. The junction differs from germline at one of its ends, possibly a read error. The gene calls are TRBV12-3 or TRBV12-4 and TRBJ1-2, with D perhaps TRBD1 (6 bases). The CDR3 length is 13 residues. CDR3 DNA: TGTGCCAGCAGTTTGAGGGGGGTCTATGGCTGCACCTTC. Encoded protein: CASSLRGVYGCTF.

The CDR3 region is CAISELGGSNEQFF. The CDR3 DNA is TGTGCCATCAGTGAGTTGGGGGGGAGCAATGAGCAGTTCTTC. The V call is TRBV10-3, the J call TRBJ2-7; 7 positions match TRBD2. Matching the DNA end better, TRBJ2-1 makes the J call doubtful. Germline CDR1 reads ENHRY; CDR2 reads SYGVKD. The CDR3 covers 14 residues.

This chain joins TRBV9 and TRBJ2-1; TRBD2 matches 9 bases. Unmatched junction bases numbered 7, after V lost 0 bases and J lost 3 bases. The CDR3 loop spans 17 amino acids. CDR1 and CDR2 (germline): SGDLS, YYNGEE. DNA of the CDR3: TGTGCCAGCAGCGTAGAAGGTGCGGGAGGGTACTACAATGAGCAGTTCTTC. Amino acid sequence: CASSVEGAGGYYNEQFF. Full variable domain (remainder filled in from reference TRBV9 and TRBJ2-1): DSGVTQTPKHLITATGQRVTLRCSPRSGDLSVYWYQQSLDQGLQFLIQYYNGEERAKGNILERFSAQQFPDLHSELNLSSLELGDSALYFCASSVEGAGGYYNEQFFGPGTRLTVL.

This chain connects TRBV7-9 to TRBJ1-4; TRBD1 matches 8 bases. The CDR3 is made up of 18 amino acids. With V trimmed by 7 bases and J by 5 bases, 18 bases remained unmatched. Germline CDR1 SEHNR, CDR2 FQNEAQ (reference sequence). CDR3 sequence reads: CASTHGGQGAPGNEKLFF. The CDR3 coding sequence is TGTGCCAGCACCCACGGAGGACAGGGTGCCCCGGGGAATGAAAAACTGTTTTTT. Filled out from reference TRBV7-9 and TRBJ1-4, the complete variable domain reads DTGVSQNPRHKITKRGQNVTFRCDPISEHNRLYWYRQTLGQGPEFLTYFQNEAQLEKSRLLSDRFSAERPKGSFSTLEIQRTEQGDSAMYLCASTHGGQGAPGNEKLFFGSGTQLSVL.

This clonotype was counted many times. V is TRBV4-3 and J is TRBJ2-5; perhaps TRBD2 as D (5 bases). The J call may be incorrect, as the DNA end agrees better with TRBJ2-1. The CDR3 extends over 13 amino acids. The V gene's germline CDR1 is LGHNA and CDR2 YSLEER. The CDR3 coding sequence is TGCGCCAGCAGCCAAGAGCTCGGGGTTGAGCAGTTCTTC. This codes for CASSQELGVEQFF.

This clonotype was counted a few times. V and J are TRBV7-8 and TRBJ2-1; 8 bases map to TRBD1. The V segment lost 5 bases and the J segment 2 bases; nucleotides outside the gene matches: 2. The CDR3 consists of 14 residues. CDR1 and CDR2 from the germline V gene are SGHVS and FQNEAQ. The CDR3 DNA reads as TGTGCCAGCAGCAAGACAGGGGCCTACAATGAGCAGTTCTTC. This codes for CASSKTGAYNEQFF.

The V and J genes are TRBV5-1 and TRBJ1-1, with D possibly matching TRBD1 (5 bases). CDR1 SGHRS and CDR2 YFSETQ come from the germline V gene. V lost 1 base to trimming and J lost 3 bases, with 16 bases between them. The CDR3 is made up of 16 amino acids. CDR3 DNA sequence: TGCGCCAGCAGCTTGCCCCGGGACTCGAGGTACACTGAAGCTTTCTTT. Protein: CASSLPRDSRYTEAFF.

The CDR3 reads CASREQPSGTEAFF. The CDR3 DNA sequence: TGTGCCAGCAGGGAACAGCCGAGCGGCACTGAAGCTTTCTTT. The chain recombines TRBV6-1 with TRBJ1-1; D remains ambiguous. Deletions cut 6 bases from V and 4 bases from J, with 15 bases between. The V gene's germline CDR1 is MNHNS and CDR2 SASEGT. The CDR3 extends over 14 amino acids.

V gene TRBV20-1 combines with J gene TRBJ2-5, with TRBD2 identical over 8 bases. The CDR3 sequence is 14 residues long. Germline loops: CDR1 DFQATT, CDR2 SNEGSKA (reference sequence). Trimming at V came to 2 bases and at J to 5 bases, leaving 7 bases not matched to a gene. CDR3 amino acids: CSARRGGLSETQYF. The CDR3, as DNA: TGCAGTGCTAGACGGGGGGGCCTCTCTGAGACCCAGTACTTC.

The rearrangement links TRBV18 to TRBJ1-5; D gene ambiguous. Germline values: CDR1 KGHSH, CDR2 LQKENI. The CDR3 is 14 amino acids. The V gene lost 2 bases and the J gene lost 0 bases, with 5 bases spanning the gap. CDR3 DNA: TGTGCCAGCTCACCATATGGTAGCAATCAGCCCCAGCATTTT. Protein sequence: CASSPYGSNQPQHF.

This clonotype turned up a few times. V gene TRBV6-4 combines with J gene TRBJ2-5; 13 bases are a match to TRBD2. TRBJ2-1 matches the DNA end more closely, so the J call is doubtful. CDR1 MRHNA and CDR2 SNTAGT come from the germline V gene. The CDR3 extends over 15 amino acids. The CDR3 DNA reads TGTGCCAGCAGTACGGGGACTAGCGGGAAAAATGAGCAGTTCTTC. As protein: CASSTGTSGKNEQFF.

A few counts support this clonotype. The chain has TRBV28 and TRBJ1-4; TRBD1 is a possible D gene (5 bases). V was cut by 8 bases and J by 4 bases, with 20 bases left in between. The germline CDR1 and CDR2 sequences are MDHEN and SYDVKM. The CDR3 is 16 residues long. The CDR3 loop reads CASSTGVLRGNEKLFF. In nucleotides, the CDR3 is TGTGCCAGCTCCACGGGGGTCCTTCGTGGTAATGAAAAACTGTTTTTT.

Written as DNA, the CDR3 is TGTGCCAGCAGCCGACTACAGGGGGGGTCGGAAAAACTGTTTTTT. This sequence encodes CASSRLQGGSEKLFF. The chain uses TRBV13 and TRBJ1-4, with 8 bases fitting TRBD1. Trimming took 5 bases from V and 8 from J; bases not matched to a gene: 10. Germline values: CDR1 PRHDT, CDR2 FYEKMQ (reference sequence). The CDR3 spans 15 residues.

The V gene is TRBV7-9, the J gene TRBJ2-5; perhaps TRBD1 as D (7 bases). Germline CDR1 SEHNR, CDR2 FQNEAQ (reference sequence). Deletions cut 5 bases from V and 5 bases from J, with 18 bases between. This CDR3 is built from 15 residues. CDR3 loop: CASSPIKTGRETQYF. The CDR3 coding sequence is TGTGCCAGCAGCCCCATTAAGACAGGGAGGGAGACCCAGTACTTC.

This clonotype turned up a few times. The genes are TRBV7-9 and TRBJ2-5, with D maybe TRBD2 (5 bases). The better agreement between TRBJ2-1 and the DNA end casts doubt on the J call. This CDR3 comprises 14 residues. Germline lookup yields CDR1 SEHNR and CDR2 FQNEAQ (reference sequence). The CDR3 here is CASSLMRAPYEQFF. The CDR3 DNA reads TGTGCCAGCAGCTTAATGCGGGCCCCGTATGAGCAGTTCTTC.

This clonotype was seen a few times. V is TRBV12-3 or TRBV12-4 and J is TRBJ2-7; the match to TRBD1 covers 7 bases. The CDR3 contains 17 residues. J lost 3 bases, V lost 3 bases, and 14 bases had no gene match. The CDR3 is CASSLWSPGGTYYEQYF. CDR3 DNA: TGTGCCAGCAGTTTGTGGTCCCCAGGGGGAACCTACTACGAGCAGTACTTC.

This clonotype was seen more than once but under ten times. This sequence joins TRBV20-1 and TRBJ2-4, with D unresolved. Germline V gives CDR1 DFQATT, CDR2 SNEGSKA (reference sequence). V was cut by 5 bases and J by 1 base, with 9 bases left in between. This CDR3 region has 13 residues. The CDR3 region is CSAPLGAKNIQYF. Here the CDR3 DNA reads TGCAGTGCTCCTTTAGGGGCCAAAAACATTCAGTACTTC.

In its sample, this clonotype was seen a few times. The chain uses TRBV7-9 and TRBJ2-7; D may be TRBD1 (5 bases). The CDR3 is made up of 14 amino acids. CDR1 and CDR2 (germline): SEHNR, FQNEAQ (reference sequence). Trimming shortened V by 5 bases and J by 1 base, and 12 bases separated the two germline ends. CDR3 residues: CASSQGRDSYEQYF. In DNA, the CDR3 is TGTGCCAGCAGCCAAGGCAGGGATTCCTACGAGCAGTACTTC.

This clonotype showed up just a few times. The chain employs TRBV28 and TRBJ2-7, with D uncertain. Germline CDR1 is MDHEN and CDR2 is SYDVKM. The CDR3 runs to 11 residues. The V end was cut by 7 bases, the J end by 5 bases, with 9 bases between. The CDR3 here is CASKTLDEQYF. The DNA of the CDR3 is TGTGCCAGCAAGACCTTGGACGAGCAGTACTTC.

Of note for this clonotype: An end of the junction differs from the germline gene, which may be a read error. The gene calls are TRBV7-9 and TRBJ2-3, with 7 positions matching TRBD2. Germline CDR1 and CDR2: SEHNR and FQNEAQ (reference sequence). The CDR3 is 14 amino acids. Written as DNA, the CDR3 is TGTGCCAGCAAAACTAGCGTTTGGTCAGATATGCAGTATTTT. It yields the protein CASKTSVWSDMQYF.

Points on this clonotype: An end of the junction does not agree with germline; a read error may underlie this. The DNA of the CDR3 is TGTGCCAGCAGCCTAACAGGTCAGGGGTTGGTCTTC. Protein sequence: CASSLTGQGLVF. The chain has TRBV7-8 and TRBJ2-1, with a weak D call TRBD1 (6 bases). Germline CDR1 reads SGHVS; CDR2 reads FQNEAQ. CDR3 length equals 12 residues.

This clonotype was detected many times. The CDR3 is CASTPRGWGSTEAFF. CDR3 sequence (DNA): TGTGCCAGCACCCCGAGGGGTTGGGGGAGCACTGAAGCTTTCTTT. The chain recombines TRBV16 with TRBJ1-1, with a possible D match to TRBD1 (5 bases). The germline V gene encodes CDR1 KGHSY and CDR2 FQNENV. Between the trimmed V and J ends, which lost 7 bases and 4 bases, there was a span of 19 bases. The CDR3 spans 15 residues.

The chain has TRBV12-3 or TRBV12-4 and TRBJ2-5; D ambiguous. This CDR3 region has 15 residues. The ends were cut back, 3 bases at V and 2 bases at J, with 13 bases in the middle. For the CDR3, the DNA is TGTGCCAGCAGTTTTTACGGCAGCCAGCAAGAGACCCAGTACTTC. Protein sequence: CASSFYGSQQETQYF.

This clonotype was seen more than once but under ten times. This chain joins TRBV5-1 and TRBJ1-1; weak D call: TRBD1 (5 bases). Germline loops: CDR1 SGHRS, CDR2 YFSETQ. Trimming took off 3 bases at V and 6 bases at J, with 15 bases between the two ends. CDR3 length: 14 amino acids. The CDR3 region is CASSSSGRTAEAFF. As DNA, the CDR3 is TGCGCCAGCAGCTCCTCGGGACGGACGGCTGAAGCTTTCTTT.

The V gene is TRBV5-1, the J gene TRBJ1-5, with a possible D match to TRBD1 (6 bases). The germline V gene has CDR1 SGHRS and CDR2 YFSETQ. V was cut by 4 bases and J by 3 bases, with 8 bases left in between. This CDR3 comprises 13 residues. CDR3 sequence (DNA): TGCGCCAGCAGCACAGGGTTCAATCAGCCCCAGCATTTT. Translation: CASSTGFNQPQHF. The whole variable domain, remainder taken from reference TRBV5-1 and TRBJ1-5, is KAGVTQTPRYLIKTRGQQVTLSCSPISGHRSVSWYQQTPGQGLQFLFEYFSETQRNKGNFPGRFSGRQFSNSRSEMNVSTLELGDSALYLCASSTGFNQPQHFGDGTRLSIL.

The CDR3 DNA follows: TGTGCCAGCAGTCTCAGACTAGCCGAGGTAGTCAAAAACATTCAGTACTTC. Translating gives CASSLRLAEVVKNIQYF. This sequence joins TRBV12-3 or TRBV12-4 and TRBJ2-4; 7 bases line up with TRBD2. The V segment lost 5 bases and the J segment 3 bases; nucleotides outside the gene matches: 13. The CDR3 contains 17 residues.